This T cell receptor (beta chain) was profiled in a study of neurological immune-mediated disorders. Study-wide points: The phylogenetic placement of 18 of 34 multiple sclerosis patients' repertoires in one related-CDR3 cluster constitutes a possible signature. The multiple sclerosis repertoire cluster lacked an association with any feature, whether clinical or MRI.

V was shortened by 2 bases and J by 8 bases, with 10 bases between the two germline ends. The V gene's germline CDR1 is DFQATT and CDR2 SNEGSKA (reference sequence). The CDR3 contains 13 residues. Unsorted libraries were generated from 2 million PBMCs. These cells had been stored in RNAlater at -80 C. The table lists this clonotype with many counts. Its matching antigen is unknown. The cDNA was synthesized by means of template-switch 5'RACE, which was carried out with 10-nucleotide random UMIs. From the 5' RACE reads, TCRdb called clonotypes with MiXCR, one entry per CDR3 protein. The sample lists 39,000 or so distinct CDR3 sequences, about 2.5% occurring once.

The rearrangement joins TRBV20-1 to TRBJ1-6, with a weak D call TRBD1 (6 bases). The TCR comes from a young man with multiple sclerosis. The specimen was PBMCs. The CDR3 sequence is CSARSNRDSPLHF. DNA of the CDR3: TGCAGTGCTAGAAGCAACAGGGATTCACCCCTCCACTTT.